The 13 T cell receptor beta chains below all came from one sample that was sequenced in a study of blood T cell repertoires in COVID-19 (dated by TCRdb to the early 2020s). Libraries were constructed by the immunoSEQ multiplex PCR assay. TCRdb took this table from immuneACCESS and kept in-frame rearrangements with V and J called. Such tables lack part of the clones; where checked against another copy, unresolved V genes explain under half of the gap, and the rest is unexplained. The sample has around 85,000 clones on record, roughly 89% of them singletons. Of the sample, roughly 5.4% falls within the top ten clones. Material: peripheral blood. The receptors were gathered from a man in his 60s with acute or convalescent COVID-19.

V and J are TRBV11-2 and TRBJ2-1; 9 nucleotides align to TRBD1. J gave up 8 bases and V 3 bases, and 11 bases lay outside the gene matches. The CDR3 has 16 residues. CDR1 is SGHAT, CDR2 FQNNGV, per germline. The CDR3 loop is CASSFPLGQGPYEQFF. The CDR3 bases are TGTGCCAGCAGCTTCCCGCTGGGACAGGGTCCTTATGAGCAGTTCTTC.

The chain uses TRBV5-1 and TRBJ1-1; no firm D call. This CDR3 is built from 13 residues. Deletions cut 0 bases from V and 1 base from J, with 4 bases between. CDR1 is SGHRS and CDR2 is YFSETQ in the germline V gene. This chain's CDR3 is CASSLVSNTEAFF. The CDR3, as DNA: TGCGCCAGCAGCTTGGTATCGAACACTGAAGCTTTCTTT.

There are many counts of this clone. The gene calls are TRBV6-5 and TRBJ2-7; D gene ambiguous. V lost 7 bases, J lost 6 bases, and 19 bases lay in between. The CDR3 has 14 residues. CDR1 and CDR2 (germline): MNHEY, SVGAGI. CDR3 residues: CASKPTIVSGEQYF. The CDR3 bases are TGTGCCAGCAAGCCGACGATAGTGTCGGGCGAGCAGTACTTC.

The J gene is TRBJ1-1, the V gene TRBV2; TRBD1 aligns across 7 bases. The germline V gene has CDR1 SNHLY and CDR2 FYNNEI. V lost 1 base to trimming and J lost 5 bases; unmatched junction nucleotides: 4. The CDR3 is made up of 14 amino acids. CDR3 sequence (DNA): TGTGCCAGCAGTGAAGGCAGGGGGAAGACTGAAGCTTTCTTT. Its translation is CASSEGRGKTEAFF.

The chain links TRBV6-2 or TRBV6-3 to TRBJ1-5; possibly TRBD1 for D (6 bases). Germline V gene lookup returns CDR1 MNHEY and CDR2 SVGEGT. The CDR3 covers 13 residues. Trimming removed 6 bases at V and 6 bases at J, with 12 bases between. CDR3 protein: CASSAGAGQPQHF. Here the CDR3 DNA reads TGTGCCAGCAGCGCAGGGGCCGGTCAGCCCCAGCATTTT.

The genes are TRBV9 and TRBJ1-5; 7 nucleotides line up with TRBD1. The CDR3 has 16 amino acids. The germline CDR1 and CDR2 sequences are SGDLS and YYNGEE. V shed 0 bases, J shed 5 bases, and the junction held 8 bases outside the gene matches. The CDR3 here is CASSVAIGRGYQPQHF. CDR3 DNA sequence: TGTGCCAGCAGCGTAGCGATCGGCAGGGGGTATCAGCCCCAGCATTTT.

About this clone itself: The sample carries other DNA sequences with the same CDR3. This chain uses TRBV27 with TRBJ2-7; 9 bases match TRBD1. The germline gives CDR1 MNHEY, CDR2 SMNVEV (reference sequence). Trimming cost V 2 bases and J 2 bases; bases outside gene matches: 4. The CDR3 is made up of 15 amino acids. The CDR3 nucleotides read TGTGCCAGCAGTTTAACGGGGACAGGGACCTACGAGCAGTACTTC. This gives the protein CASSLTGTGTYEQYF.

V and J are TRBV11-2 and TRBJ1-5; D possibly corresponds to TRBD1 (6 bases). The ends were cut back, 5 bases at V and 3 bases at J, with 11 bases in the middle. The length of the CDR3 is 14 residues. Germline V CDR1 and CDR2: SGHAT, FQNNGV. The CDR3 DNA follows: TGTGCCAGCAGCACCGGACAGTTCAATCAGCCCCAGCATTTT. It codes for CASSTGQFNQPQHF. The full variable domain, completed using reference TRBV11-2 and TRBJ1-5, is EAGVAQSPRYKIIEKRQSVAFWCNPISGHATLYWYQQILGQGPKLLIQFQNNGVVDDSQLPKDRFSAERLKGVDSTLKIQPAKLEDSAVYLCASSTGQFNQPQHFGDGTRLSIL.

The chain is built from TRBV6-2 or TRBV6-3 and TRBJ2-1; tentatively, D is TRBD2 (6 bases). V lost 5 bases and J 4 bases, leaving 15 bases between the germline ends. This CDR3 contains 15 residues. Per germline, CDR1 MNHEY and CDR2 SVGEGT. In nucleotides, the CDR3 is TGTGCCAGCAGTGACCCGGGGGATTGGTACAATGAGCAGTTCTTC. This sequence encodes CASSDPGDWYNEQFF.

The V call is TRBV11-1, the J call TRBJ1-5; D call uncertain. Germline assignment: CDR1 SGHAT and CDR2 FQDESV (reference sequence). The CDR3 extends over 13 amino acids. Trimming shortened V by 4 bases and J by 3 bases, and 7 bases separated the two germline ends. The CDR3 here is CASSSSPNQPQHF. CDR3 bases: TGTGCCAGCAGCTCCAGTCCCAATCAGCCCCAGCATTTT.

The CDR3 reads CASSYVGTASTDTQYF. The CDR3 nucleotides read TGTGCCAGCAGTTACGTGGGGACAGCTAGCACAGATACGCAGTATTTT. The rearrangement uses TRBV6-5 and TRBJ2-3; 7 bases align to TRBD1. V lost 2 bases to trimming and J lost 0 bases; unmatched junction nucleotides: 5. Germline loops: CDR1 MNHEY, CDR2 SVGAGI. The CDR3 extends over 16 amino acids.

This clone was observed a handful of times. The chain links TRBV6-6 to TRBJ2-7; D might be TRBD1 (6 bases). Trimming pared 4 bases from V and 0 bases from J, leaving 10 bases between. The CDR3 is 14 residues long. Germline V gene data show CDR1 as MNHNY and CDR2 as SVGAGI (reference sequence). The CDR3 DNA reads TGTGCCAGCAGTTCGGACAGCGTCTCCTACGAGCAGTACTTC. This sequence encodes CASSSDSVSYEQYF.

There are a few counts of this clone. CDR3 sequence: CASSSTDRAFGGELFF. Written as DNA, the CDR3 is TGTGCCAGCAGTTCAACGGACAGGGCATTTGGCGGGGAGCTGTTTTTT. The chain joins TRBV6-2 or TRBV6-3 to TRBJ2-2; the match to TRBD1 covers 8 bases. With V trimmed by 4 bases and J by 7 bases, 11 bases remained unmatched. CDR3 length: 16 residues. Germline loops: CDR1 MNHEY, CDR2 SVGEGT.